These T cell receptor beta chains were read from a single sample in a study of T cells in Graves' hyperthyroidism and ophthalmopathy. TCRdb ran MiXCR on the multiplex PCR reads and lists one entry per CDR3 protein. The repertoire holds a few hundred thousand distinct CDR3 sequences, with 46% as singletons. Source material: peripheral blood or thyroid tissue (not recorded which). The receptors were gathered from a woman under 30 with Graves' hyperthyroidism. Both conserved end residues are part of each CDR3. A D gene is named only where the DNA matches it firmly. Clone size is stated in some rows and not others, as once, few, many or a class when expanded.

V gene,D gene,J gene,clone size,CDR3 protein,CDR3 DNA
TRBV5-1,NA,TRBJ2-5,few,CASSWGDGSGETQYF,TGCGCCAGCAGCTGGGGGGACGGGAGTGGAGAGACCCAGTACTTC
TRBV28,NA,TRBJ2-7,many,CASSSRDYEQYF,TGTGCCAGCAGTTCCCGCGACTACGAGCAGTACTTC
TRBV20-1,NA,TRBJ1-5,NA,CSAREDLRGHQPQHF,TGCAGTGCTAGAGAGGACCTGAGGGGTCATCAGCCCCAGCATTTT
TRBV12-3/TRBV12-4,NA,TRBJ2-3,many,CASSGTSTDTQYF,TGTGCCAGCAGCGGTACTAGCACAGATACGCAGTATTTT
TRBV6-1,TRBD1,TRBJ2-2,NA,CATLPRGTATGELFF,TGTGCCACCCTGCCCAGGGGGACAGCCACCGGGGAGCTGTTCTTT
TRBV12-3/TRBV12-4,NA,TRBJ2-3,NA,CASSWDKLSDTQYF,TGTGCCAGCAGCTGGGACAAACTCTCAGATACGCAGTATTTT
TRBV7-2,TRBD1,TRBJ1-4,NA,CASSADRALSEKLFF,TGTGCCAGCAGCGCGGACAGGGCCCTCAGTGAAAAACTGTTTTTT
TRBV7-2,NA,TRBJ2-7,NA,CASSKGGVEQYF,TGTGCCAGCAGCAAGGGGGGAGTCGAGCAGTACTTC
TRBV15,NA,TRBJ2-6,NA,CATSRGGGSNVLTF,TGTGCCACCAGCAGAGGAGGAGGGTCTAACGTCCTGACTTTC
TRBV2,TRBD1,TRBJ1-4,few,CASSYGSRDRVFQKLFF,TGTGCCAGCAGTTACGGATCCCGGGACAGGGTTTTTCAAAAACTGTTTTTT
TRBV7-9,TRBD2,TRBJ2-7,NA,CASSLDGLAGGNEQYF,TGTGCCAGCAGCCTCGACGGACTAGCGGGGGGGAATGAGCAGTACTTC
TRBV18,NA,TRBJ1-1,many,CASSPPSRGRDTEAFF,TGTGCCAGCTCACCACCTAGCCGGGGAAGGGACACTGAAGCTTTCTTT
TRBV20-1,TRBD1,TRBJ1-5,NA,CSADRAGQPQHF,TGCAGTGCTGACAGGGCGGGGCAGCCCCAGCATTTT
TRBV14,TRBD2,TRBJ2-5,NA,CASSRLAGGDQETQYF,TGTGCCAGCAGCCGCCTGGCGGGGGGAGACCAAGAGACCCAGTACTTC
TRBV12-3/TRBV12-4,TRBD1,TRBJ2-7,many,CASTLKGAHEQYF,TGTGCCAGCACCCTCAAGGGGGCCCACGAGCAGTACTTC
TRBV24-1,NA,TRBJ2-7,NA,CATSYGGGTGELYF,TGTGCCACCAGTTATGGTGGGGGTACCGGGGAGCTGTACTTC
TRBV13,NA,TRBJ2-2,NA,CASSYSLSSAAGFNTGELFF,TGTGCCAGCAGTTACTCACTATCGTCAGCTGCGGGATTTAACACCGGGGAGCTGTTTTTT
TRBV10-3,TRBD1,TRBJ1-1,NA,CAISGQGLRTEAFF,TGTGCCATCTCAGGACAGGGTTTGCGGACTGAAGCTTTCTTT
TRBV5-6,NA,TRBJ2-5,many,CASSLIQGHQETQYF,TGTGCCAGCAGCCTAATTCAGGGGCACCAAGAGACCCAGTACTTC
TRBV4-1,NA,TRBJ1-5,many,CASSQTHSQNDQPQHF,TGCGCCAGCAGCCAGACCCACAGCCAAAACGATCAGCCCCAGCATTTT
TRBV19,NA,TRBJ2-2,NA,CASSTPDRTTGELFF,TGTGCCAGTAGTACCCCCGACAGAACCACCGGGGAGCTGTTTTTT
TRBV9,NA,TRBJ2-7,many,CASSATSSYEQYF,TGTGCCAGCAGCGCAACTTCTAGCTACGAGCAGTACTTC
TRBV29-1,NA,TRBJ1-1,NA,CSVGRGANTEALF,NA
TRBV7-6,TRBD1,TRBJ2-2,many,CASSPSGGANTGELFF,TGTGCCAGCAGCCCCTCAGGGGGCGCGAACACCGGGGAGCTGTTTTTT
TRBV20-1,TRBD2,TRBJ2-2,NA,CSARGWREGQETGELFF,TGCAGTGCTAGAGGATGGCGGGAGGGCCAGGAGACCGGGGAGCTGTTTTTT
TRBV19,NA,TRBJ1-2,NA,CAGRLYGYTF,TGTGCCGGAAGACTCTATGGCTACACCTTC
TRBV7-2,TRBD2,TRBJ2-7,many,CASSLFGTSGFTGSYEQYF,TGTGCCAGCAGCTTATTCGGGACTAGCGGGTTCACCGGGTCCTACGAGCAGTACTTC
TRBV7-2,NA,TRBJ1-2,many,CASSYPRGNYGYTF,TGTGCCAGCAGCTACCCACGTGGCAACTATGGCTACACCTTC
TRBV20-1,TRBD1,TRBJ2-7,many,CSASGTGRYEQYF,TGCAGTGCCTCCGGGACAGGGAGGTACGAGCAGTACTTC
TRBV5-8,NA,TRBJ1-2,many,CASSLDGQNPNYGYTF,TGTGCCAGCAGCTTGGACGGGCAGAATCCTAACTATGGCTACACCTTC
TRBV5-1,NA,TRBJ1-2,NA,CASSLAGGAISNYGYTF,TGCGCCAGCAGCTTGGCTGGAGGGGCGATTTCAAACTATGGCTACACCTTC
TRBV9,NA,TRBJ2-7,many,CASSVGGNAYEQYF,TGTGCCAGCAGCGTAGGAGGGAATGCCTACGAGCAGTACTTC
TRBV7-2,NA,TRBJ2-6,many,CASSLEFAGANVLTF,TGTGCCAGCAGCTTAGAATTTGCTGGGGCCAACGTCCTGACTTTC
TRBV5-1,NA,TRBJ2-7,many,CASSFSGQPYEQYF,TGCGCCAGCAGCTTCTCCGGACAACCTTACGAGCAGTACTTC
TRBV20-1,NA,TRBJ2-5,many,CSTQRYQETQYF,TGCAGTACCCAGCGGTACCAAGAGACCCAGTACTTC
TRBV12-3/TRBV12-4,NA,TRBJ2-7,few,CASSLSSGGAYEQYF,TGTGCCAGCAGTTTATCATCTGGGGGAGCCTACGAGCAGTACTTC
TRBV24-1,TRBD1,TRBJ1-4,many,CATSDSGTGAPEKLFF,TGTGCCACCAGTGATTCAGGGACAGGGGCGCCTGAAAAACTGTTTTTT
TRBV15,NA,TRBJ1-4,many,CAAMTPTNEKLFF,TGTGCCGCTATGACACCAACTAATGAAAAACTGTTTTTT
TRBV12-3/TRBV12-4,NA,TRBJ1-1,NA,CASRTGVPEAFF,TGTGCCAGCAGGACGGGGGTACCTGAAGCTTTCTTT
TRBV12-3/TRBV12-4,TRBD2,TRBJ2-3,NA,CASSPGLAGGDTQYF,TGTGCCAGCAGTCCTGGACTAGCGGGAGGTGATACGCAGTATTTT
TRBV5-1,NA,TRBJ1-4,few,CASSSTGTGEKLFF,TGCGCCAGCAGCTCCACTGGGACGGGGGAAAAACTGTTTTTT
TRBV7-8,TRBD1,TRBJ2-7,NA,CASSPPGGHAYEQYF,TGTGCCAGCTCACCCCCAGGGGGCCATGCATACGAGCAGTACTTC
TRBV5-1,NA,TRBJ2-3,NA,CASSRVANTDTQYF,TGCGCCAGCAGCAGGGTAGCCAACACAGATACGCAGTATTTT
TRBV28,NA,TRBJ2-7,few,CASSSYLGYEQYF,TGTGCCAGCAGTTCTTATCTAGGCTACGAGCAGTACTTC
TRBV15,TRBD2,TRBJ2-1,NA,CATSRAGLADSYNEQFF,TGTGCCACCAGCAGAGCAGGACTAGCGGATTCCTACAATGAGCAGTTCTTC
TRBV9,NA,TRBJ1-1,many,CASSLEQGFTEAFF,TGTGCCAGCAGCTTAGAACAGGGCTTCACTGAAGCTTTCTTT
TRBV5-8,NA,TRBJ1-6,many,CASSLALTGGNNSPLHF,TGTGCCAGCAGCTTGGCCCTGACAGGCGGAAATAATTCACCCCTCCACTTT
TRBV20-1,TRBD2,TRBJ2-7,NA,CASGTYNEQYF,TGCGCCAGCGGGACCTACAATGAGCAGTACTTC
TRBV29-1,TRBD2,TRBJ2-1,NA,CSVPPVTSGRAGHEQFF,TGCAGCGTGCCCCCGGTGACTAGCGGGAGGGCCGGGCATGAGCAGTTCTTC
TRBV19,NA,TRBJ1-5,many,CASSLRSQPQHF,TGTGCCAGTAGTCTCCGTTCACAGCCCCAGCATTTT
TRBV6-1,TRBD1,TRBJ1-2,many,CASSKDRVGYTF,TGTGCCAGCAGCAAAGACAGGGTTGGCTACACCTTC
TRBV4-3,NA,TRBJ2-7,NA,CASSQDGSSSTYEQYF,TGCGCCAGCAGCCAAGATGGGAGCTCATCAACCTACGAGCAGTACTTC
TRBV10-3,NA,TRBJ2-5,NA,CAISPGWRETQYF,TGTGCCATCAGTCCAGGGTGGAGGGAGACCCAGTACTTC
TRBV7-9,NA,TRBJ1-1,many,CASTRGGNTEAFF,TGTGCCAGCACCCGAGGGGGGAACACTGAAGCTTTCTTT
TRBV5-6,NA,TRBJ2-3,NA,CASTHRGDTQYF,TGTGCCAGCACGCACCGGGGAGATACGCAGTATTTT
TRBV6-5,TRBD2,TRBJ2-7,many,CASSEGLPTYEQYF,TGTGCCAGCAGTGAGGGACTACCTACTTACGAGCAGTACTTC
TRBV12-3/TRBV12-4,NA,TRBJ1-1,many,CASTPWQNEEAFF,TGTGCCAGCACCCCCTGGCAGAACGAGGAAGCTTTCTTT
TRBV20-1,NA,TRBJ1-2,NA,CSAIFDITYGYTF,TGCAGTGCTATCTTTGACATAACCTATGGCTACACCTTC
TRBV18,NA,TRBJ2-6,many,CASSPGRAGANVLTF,TGTGCCAGCTCACCGGGCAGGGCTGGGGCCAACGTCCTGACTTTC
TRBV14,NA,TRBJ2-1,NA,CASSQDVGRVYNEQFF,TGTGCCAGCAGCCAAGATGTAGGGCGGGTCTACAATGAGCAGTTCTTC